This T cell receptor (beta chain) was recorded in a study of shared clonotypes between healthy human individuals. Study-level points and caveats: Donor clonotype sharing was expected to depend on sequencing depth. In the sorted subsets, rarefaction showed sequencing was incomplete despite large depth. The diversity represented, both genetic and in exposure history, was limited by few donors.

About this clone: Its target is unknown.

Assay: immunoSEQ multiplex PCR; the TCRdb copy retains only in-frame clones and omits some. Here the sample spans approximately 180,000 clones, 90% to 95% being singletons. Germline V gene lookup returns CDR1 MNHEY and CDR2 SVGAGI. This CDR3 region has 16 residues. The ends lost 0 bases at V and 1 base at J; junction bases unmatched: 2. Material for sequencing was naive CD4+ T cells sorted from blood. Subset here: CD45RA+ positively selected. The clonotype originates from a woman under 40 in good health. The gene calls are TRBV6-5 and TRBJ1-3; TRBD1 aligns across 8 bases. The DNA for the CDR3 is TGTGCCAGCAGTTACTCTTGGACAGGGTCTGGAAACACCATATATTTT. It encodes CASSYSWTGSGNTIYF.